These T cell receptor beta chains were read from a single sample in a study of vaccination and CD4 T cells after COVID-19. No antigen has been assigned to these receptors. In TCRdb, the PCR reads were re-called with MiXCR into one record per CDR3 protein. The sample has some 11,000 distinct CDR3 sequences; 30% to 50% are singletons. Sequenced material: CD4+ T cells from blood, cultured in vitro. The receptors stem from a human donor in good health. CDR3s include the opening cysteine and the closing phenylalanine or tryptophan. The order of the fields is clone size, V gene, J gene, D gene, CDR3 DNA, CDR3 protein. A D gene is named only where the DNA matches it firmly. The size of a clone is reported for some rows only, either as once, few or many, or as a class for expanded clones.

few,TRBV6-1,TRBJ1-1,-,TGTGCCAGCAGTACCCTAAGTAGGGGAACTGAAGCTTTCTTT,CASSTLSRGTEAFF
few,TRBV20-1,TRBJ1-5,TRBD1,TGCAGTGCTAGAGGTGGGACAGGCAATCAGCCCCAGCATTTT,CSARGGTGNQPQHF
-,TRBV20-1,TRBJ2-1,TRBD2,TGCAGTGCTAGAAAACCTAGCGGGAGGGCAAATGAGCAGTTCTTC,CSARKPSGRANEQFF
few,TRBV6-1,TRBJ1-2,-,TGTGCCAGCAGTACACAGGGTCCCCGTAACTATGGCTACACCTTC,CASSTQGPRNYGYTF
few,TRBV28,TRBJ2-3,-,TGTGCCGGGGGACCGCTCGGTACGCAGTATTTT,CAGGPLGTQYF
-,TRBV7-9,TRBJ2-5,-,TGTGCCAGCAGCTCACCGGGTCTAGCGCTTCGAGAGACCCAGTACTTC,CASSSPGLALRETQYF
few,TRBV28,TRBJ2-7,-,TGTGCCAGCACCTTCGGCAGCTCCTACGAGCAGTACTTC,CASTFGSSYEQYF
-,TRBV7-8,TRBJ2-5,-,TGTGCCAGCAGCCCGTCGAGGGAGACCCAGTACTTC,CASSPSRETQYF
-,TRBV20-1,TRBJ2-1,TRBD2,TGCAGTGCTAGAGAGCGAACTAGCGGGAGGAGGAATGAGCAGTTCTTC,CSARERTSGRRNEQFF
-,TRBV7-6,TRBJ2-1,-,TGTGCCAGCAGCCCCCGAGGACCGACGGACAACAATGAGCAGTTCTTC,CASSPRGPTDNNEQFF
-,TRBV11-3,TRBJ2-7,-,TGTGCCAGCAGCGCCGGTGGGGCGTACGAGCAGTACTTC,CASSAGGAYEQYF
few,TRBV15,TRBJ1-2,-,TGTGCCACCAGCAGAGATGCCGGCTACACCTTC,CATSRDAGYTF
-,TRBV20-1,TRBJ2-1,TRBD1,TGCAGTGCCAGTCGGGACAGGGGCGCTACCTACAATGAGCAGTTCTTC,CSASRDRGATYNEQFF
few,TRBV15,TRBJ2-5,-,TGTGCCACCAGCGCGGCGTACCAAGAGACCCAGTACTTC,CATSAAYQETQYF
-,TRBV29-1,TRBJ1-1,-,TGCAGCGTTGTTGGGGGTGAGAACACTGAAGCTTTCTTT,CSVVGGENTEAFF
-,TRBV5-1,TRBJ2-7,TRBD1,TGCGCCAGCAGCTTGGGTTCGGGACAGGGTGGCGAGCAGTACTTC,CASSLGSGQGGEQYF
-,TRBV20-1,TRBJ2-1,-,TGCAGTGCTAGAGATCCGCAGGGCTACAATGAGCAGTTCTTC,CSARDPQGYNEQFF
-,TRBV7-2,TRBJ2-3,-,TGTGCCAGCAGCTTATACGGGGCCACAGATACGCAGTATTTT,CASSLYGATDTQYF
-,TRBV12-3/TRBV12-4,TRBJ1-1,-,TGTGCCAGCAGCCTCACCCTGGGGGCAGCCTCTGAAGCTTTCTTT,CASSLTLGAASEAFF
once,TRBV6-2/TRBV6-3,TRBJ2-2,-,TGTGCCAGCAGTGATTACACCGGGGAGCTGTTTTTT,CASSDYTGELFF
-,TRBV11-3,TRBJ2-7,TRBD2,TGTGCCAGCAGCCCGGGACTAGCGGGCCCCTACGAGCAGTACTTC,CASSPGLAGPYEQYF
-,TRBV5-4,TRBJ2-3,-,TGTGCCAGCAGCACCCAGGCCACAGATACGCAGTATTTT,CASSTQATDTQYF